The entry below describes one T cell receptor (beta chain). The data stem from a study of cytomegalovirus exposure and HLA in healthy donors. 13 Jbeta primers and 60 Vbeta primers were used for the PCR. Sequencing used immunoSEQ multiplex PCR; TCRdb keeps in-frame clones, though not all of them. The table includes roughly 160,000 clones, roughly 80% detected once. The ends lost 0 bases at V and 4 bases at J; junction bases unmatched: 5. There are 16 residues in the CDR3. Germline CDR1 and CDR2: SGHDT and YYEEEE. The sequenced material came from PBMCs. This TCR came from a male donor in good health and CMV-seronegative. V gene TRBV5-6 combines with J gene TRBJ1-5, with 9 bases that match TRBD1. The DNA of the CDR3 is TGTGCCAGCAGCTTGGACCAGGGACAGGGTAATCAGCCCCAGCATTTT. This codes for CASSLDQGQGNQPQHF. Complete variable domain (other parts from reference TRBV5-6 and TRBJ1-5): DAGVTQSPTHLIKTRGQQVTLRCSPKSGHDTVSWYQQALGQGPQFIFQYYEEEERQRGNFPDRFSGHQFPNYSSELNVNALLLGDSALYLCASSLDQGQGNQPQHFGDGTRLSIL.